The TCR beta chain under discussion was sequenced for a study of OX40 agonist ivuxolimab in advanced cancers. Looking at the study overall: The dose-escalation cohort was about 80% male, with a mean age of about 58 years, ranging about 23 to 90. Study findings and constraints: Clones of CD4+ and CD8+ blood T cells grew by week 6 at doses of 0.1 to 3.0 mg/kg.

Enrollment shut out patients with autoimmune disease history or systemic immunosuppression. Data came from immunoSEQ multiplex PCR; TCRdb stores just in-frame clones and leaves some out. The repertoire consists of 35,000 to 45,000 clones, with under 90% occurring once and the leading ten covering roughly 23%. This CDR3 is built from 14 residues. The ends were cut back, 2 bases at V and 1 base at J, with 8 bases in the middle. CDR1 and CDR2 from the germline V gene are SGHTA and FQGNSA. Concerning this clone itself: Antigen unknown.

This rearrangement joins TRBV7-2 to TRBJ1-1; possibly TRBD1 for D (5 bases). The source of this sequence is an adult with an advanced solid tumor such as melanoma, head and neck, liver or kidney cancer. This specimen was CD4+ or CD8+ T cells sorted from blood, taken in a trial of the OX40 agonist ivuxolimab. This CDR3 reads CASSLMGGNTEAFF. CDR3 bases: TGTGCCAGCAGCTTAATGGGGGGGAACACTGAAGCTTTCTTT.